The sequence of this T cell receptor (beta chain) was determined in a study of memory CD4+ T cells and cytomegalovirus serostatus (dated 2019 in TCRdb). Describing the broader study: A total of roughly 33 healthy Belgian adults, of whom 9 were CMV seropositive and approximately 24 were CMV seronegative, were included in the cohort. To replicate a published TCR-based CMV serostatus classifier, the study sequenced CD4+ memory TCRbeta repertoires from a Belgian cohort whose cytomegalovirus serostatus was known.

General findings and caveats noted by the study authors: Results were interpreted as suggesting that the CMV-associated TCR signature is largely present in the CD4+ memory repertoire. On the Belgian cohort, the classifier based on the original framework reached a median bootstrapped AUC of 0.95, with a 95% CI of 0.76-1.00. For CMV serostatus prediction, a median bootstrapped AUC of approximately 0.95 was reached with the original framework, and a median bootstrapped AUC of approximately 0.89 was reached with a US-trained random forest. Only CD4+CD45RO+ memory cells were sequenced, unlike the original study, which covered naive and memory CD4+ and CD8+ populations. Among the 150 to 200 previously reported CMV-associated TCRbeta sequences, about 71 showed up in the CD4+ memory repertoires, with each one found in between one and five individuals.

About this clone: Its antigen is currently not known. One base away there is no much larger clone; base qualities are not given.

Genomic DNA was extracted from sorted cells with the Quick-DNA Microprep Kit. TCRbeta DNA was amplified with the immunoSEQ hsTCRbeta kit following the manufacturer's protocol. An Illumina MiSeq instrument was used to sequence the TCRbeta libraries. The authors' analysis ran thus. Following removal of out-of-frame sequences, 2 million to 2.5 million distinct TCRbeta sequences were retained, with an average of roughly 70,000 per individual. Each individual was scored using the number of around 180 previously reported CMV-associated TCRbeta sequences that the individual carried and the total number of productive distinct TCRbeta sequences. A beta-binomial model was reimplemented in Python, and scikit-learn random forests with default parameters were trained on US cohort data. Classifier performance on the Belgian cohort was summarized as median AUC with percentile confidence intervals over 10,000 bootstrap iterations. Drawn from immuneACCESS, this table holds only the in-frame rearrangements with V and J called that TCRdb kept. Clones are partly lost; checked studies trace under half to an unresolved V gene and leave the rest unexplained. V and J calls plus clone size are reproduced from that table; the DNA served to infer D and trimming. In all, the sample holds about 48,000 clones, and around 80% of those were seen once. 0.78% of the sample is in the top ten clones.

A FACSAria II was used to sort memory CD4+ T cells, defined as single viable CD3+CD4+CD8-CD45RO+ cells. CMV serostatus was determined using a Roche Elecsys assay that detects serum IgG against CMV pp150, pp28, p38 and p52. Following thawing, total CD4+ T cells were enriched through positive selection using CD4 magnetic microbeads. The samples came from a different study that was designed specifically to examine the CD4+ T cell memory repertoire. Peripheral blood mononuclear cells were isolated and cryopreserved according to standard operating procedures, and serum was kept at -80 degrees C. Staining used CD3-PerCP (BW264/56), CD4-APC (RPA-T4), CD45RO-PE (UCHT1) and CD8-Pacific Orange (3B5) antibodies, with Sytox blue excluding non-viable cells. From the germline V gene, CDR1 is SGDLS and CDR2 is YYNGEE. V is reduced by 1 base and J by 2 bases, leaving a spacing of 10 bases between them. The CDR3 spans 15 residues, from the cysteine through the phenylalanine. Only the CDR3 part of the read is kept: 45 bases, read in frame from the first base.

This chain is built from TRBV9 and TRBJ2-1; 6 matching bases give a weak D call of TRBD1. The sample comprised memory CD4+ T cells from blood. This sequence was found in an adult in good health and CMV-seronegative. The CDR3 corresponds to CASSVSEGAYNEQFF. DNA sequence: TGTGCCAGCAGCGTATCTGAGGGGGCCTACAATGAGCAGTTCTTC. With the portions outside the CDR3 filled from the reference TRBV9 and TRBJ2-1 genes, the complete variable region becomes DSGVTQTPKHLITATGQRVTLRCSPRSGDLSVYWYQQSLDQGLQFLIQYYNGEERAKGNILERFSAQQFPDLHSELNLSSLELGDSALYFCASSVSEGAYNEQFFGPGTRLTVL.